Shown below are 10 T cell receptor beta chains from a single sample sequenced in a study of PD-L1 blockade in urothelial cancer. Profiled with immunoSEQ multiplex PCR; TCRdb holds only in-frame clones, not every one. The data contain roughly 50,000 clones, around 72% of them singletons. Time point denoted: pretreatment peripheral blood. The sequences come from PBMCs, collected around atezolizumab (anti-PD-L1) treatment. These receptor sequences come from a man in his 70s with urothelial cancer.

This clone was seen at least ten times. Distinct nucleotide sequences in the sample also encode this CDR3. This chain connects TRBV11-2 to TRBJ2-1, with D perhaps matching TRBD2 (5 bases). CDR1 and CDR2 from the germline V gene are SGHAT and FQNNGV. The CDR3 extends over 14 amino acids. The germline V and J ends were trimmed by 0 bases and 7 bases, with 10 bases remaining between them. CDR3 protein: CASSLDGSGNEQFF. CDR3 sequence (DNA): TGTGCCAGCAGCTTAGACGGGTCGGGAAATGAGCAGTTCTTC.

V gene TRBV5-1 combines with J gene TRBJ2-3; 7 nucleotides agree with TRBD1. The ends lost 7 bases at V and 3 bases at J; junction bases unmatched: 11. There are 15 residues in the CDR3. Per the germline V gene, CDR1 is SGHRS and CDR2 is YFSETQ. In nucleotides, the CDR3 is TGCGCCAGCTCCAGACAGGGCCAAGCGACAGATACGCAGTATTTT. Protein: CASSRQGQATDTQYF.

This rearrangement joins TRBV25-1 to TRBJ2-7; perhaps TRBD1 as D (6 bases). Trimming removed 8 bases from V and 5 bases from J, with 16 bases in between. Germline values: CDR1 MGHDK, CDR2 SYGVNS. The CDR3 is 13 amino acids. The DNA of the CDR3 is TGTGCCAGCGCGGCGGCAGGGGCCCACGAGCAGTACTTC. Translation: CASAAAGAHEQYF.

The chain joins TRBV7-7 to TRBJ2-1, with D perhaps matching TRBD2 (5 bases). Germline values: CDR1 SSHAT, CDR2 FNYEAQ (reference sequence). This CDR3 region has 15 residues. With 2 bases removed from V and 6 bases from J, the gap between germline ends came to 14 bases. CDR3 coding DNA: TGTGCCAGCAGCTTAAATGTGGGGAGTGGCAATGAGCAGTTCTTC. Residues: CASSLNVGSGNEQFF.

In this sample, this clone turned up once. The rearrangement links TRBV5-1 to TRBJ2-7; possibly TRBD2 for D (6 bases). The CDR3 has 14 residues. Between the trimmed V and J ends, which lost 4 bases and 3 bases, there was a span of 14 bases. Germline CDR1 SGHRS, CDR2 YFSETQ. The CDR3 reads CASSPKGLDYEQYF. CDR3 sequence (DNA): TGCGCCAGCAGCCCCAAGGGACTCGACTACGAGCAGTACTTC.

The CDR3 protein is CASSFLGNRGLHRDTQYF. As DNA, the CDR3 is TGTGCCAGCAGCTTCCTGGGGAACAGGGGCCTACACCGGGATACGCAGTATTTT. The chain employs TRBV11-2 and TRBJ2-3; 7 bases are a match to TRBD1. The germline V gene encodes CDR1 SGHAT and CDR2 FQNNGV. J lost 6 bases, V lost 3 bases, and 18 bases had no gene match. CDR3 length equals 18 residues.

The chain couples TRBV11-3 to TRBJ2-5; 11 bases are shared with TRBD2. Trimming cost V 5 bases and J 3 bases; bases outside gene matches: 2. CDR3 length: 14 amino acids. From germline, CDR1 is SGHNT and CDR2 YENEEA. The CDR3 spells CASSILAGEETQYF. The DNA for the CDR3 is TGTGCCAGCAGCATACTAGCGGGAGAAGAGACCCAGTACTTC.

The rearrangement joins TRBV2 to TRBJ2-3; tentative D call: TRBD2 (5 bases). Germline CDR1 reads SNHLY; CDR2 reads FYNNEI. Trimming left V 5 bases short and J 2 bases short, with 14 bases between. The CDR3 is 15 amino acids. DNA for the CDR3: TGTGCCAGCAGTCCCTTCGGGGTTTCCACAGATACGCAGTATTTT. Encoded protein: CASSPFGVSTDTQYF.

The J gene is TRBJ2-5, the V gene TRBV10-2; 7 bases line up with TRBD2. Per the germline V gene, CDR1 is WSHSY and CDR2 is SAAADI. The V gene end was trimmed by 11 bases and the J gene end by 2 bases; junction bases not matched to a gene: 8. The CDR3 sequence is 13 residues long. The CDR3 spells CAAPRGVQETQYF. The CDR3 DNA follows: TGCGCCGCCCCCCGGGGGGTGCAAGAGACCCAGTACTTC.

The V and J genes are TRBV2 and TRBJ2-1; perhaps TRBD2 as D (6 bases). CDR3 length: 17 amino acids. Germline assignment: CDR1 SNHLY and CDR2 FYNNEI. Trimming pared 6 bases from V and 0 bases from J, leaving 18 bases between. This CDR3 is CASSPNLGGASYNEQFF. Written as DNA, the CDR3 is TGTGCCAGCAGCCCCAACCTGGGGGGAGCCTCCTACAATGAGCAGTTCTTC. Supplemented by reference TRBV2 and TRBJ2-1, the full variable domain reads EPEVTQTPSHQVTQMGQEVILRCVPISNHLYFYWYRQILGQKVEFLVSFYNNEISEKSEIFDDQFSVERPDGSNFTLKIRSTKLEDSAMYFCASSPNLGGASYNEQFFGPGTRLTVL.